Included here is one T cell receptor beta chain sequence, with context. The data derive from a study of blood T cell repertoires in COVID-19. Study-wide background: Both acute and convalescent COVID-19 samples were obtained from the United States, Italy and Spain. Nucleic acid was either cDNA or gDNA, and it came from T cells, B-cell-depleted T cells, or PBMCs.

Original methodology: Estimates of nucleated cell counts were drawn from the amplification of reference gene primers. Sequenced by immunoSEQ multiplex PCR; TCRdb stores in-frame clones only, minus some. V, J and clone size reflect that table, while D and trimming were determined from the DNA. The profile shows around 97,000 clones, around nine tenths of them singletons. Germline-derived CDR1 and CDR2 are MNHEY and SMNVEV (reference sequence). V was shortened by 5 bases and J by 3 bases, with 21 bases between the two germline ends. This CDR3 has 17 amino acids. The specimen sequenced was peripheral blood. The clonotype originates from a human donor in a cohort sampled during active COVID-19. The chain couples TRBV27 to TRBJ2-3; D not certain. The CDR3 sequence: CASSPLRSTIETDTQYF. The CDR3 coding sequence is TGTGCCAGCAGTCCCCTACGGAGTACGATAGAGACAGATACGCAGTATTTT.